What follows are 17 T cell receptor beta chains derived from one specimen sequenced in a study of cytomegalovirus exposure and HLA in healthy donors. 13 Jbeta primers and 60 Vbeta primers were used for the PCR. Generated by immunoSEQ multiplex PCR, the TCRdb table keeps only in-frame clones and is missing some. The table lists about 94,000 clones, approximately 75% of them singletons, with approximately 3.6% in the top ten. Sequenced sample: PBMCs. Receptors were obtained from a woman in her thirties or forties in good health and CMV-seronegative.

This clone has only a few counts. The chain recombines TRBV9 with TRBJ2-3, with 7 bases that match TRBD1. The CDR3 extends over 14 amino acids. Germline V gives CDR1 SGDLS, CDR2 YYNGEE. V gave up 7 bases and J gave up 1 base; unmatched junction bases: 6. The CDR3, as DNA: TGTGCCAGCCAGGGGGTTAGCGGCACAGATACGCAGTATTTT. It translates to CASQGVSGTDTQYF.

This clone has a handful of counts. V is TRBV4-1 and J is TRBJ1-1; a weak D match, TRBD1 (5 bases). Looked up from germline, CDR1 is MGHRA and CDR2 is YSYEKL. The length of the CDR3 is 15 residues. V was trimmed by 2 bases and J by 6 bases, leaving 16 bases between them. CDR3 region: CASSQNTIGVAEAFF. Written as DNA, the CDR3 is TGCGCCAGCAGCCAAAATACTATAGGGGTGGCTGAAGCTTTCTTT.

The chain employs TRBV7-8 and TRBJ1-2, with 8 bases fitting TRBD1. Germline CDR1 is SGHVS and CDR2 is FQNEAQ. Trimming removed 5 bases from V and 1 base from J; junction bases left unmatched: 9. The CDR3 extends over 16 amino acids. DNA for the CDR3: TGTGCCAGCAGCACTCAACCGGGACAGGTTAACTATGGCTACACCTTC. Protein sequence: CASSTQPGQVNYGYTF. The whole variable domain, remainder taken from reference TRBV7-8 and TRBJ1-2, is GAGVSQSPRYKVAKRGQDVALRCDPISGHVSLFWYQQALGQGPEFLTYFQNEAQLDKSGLPSDRFFAERPEGSVSTLKIQRTQQEDSAVYLCASSTQPGQVNYGYTFGSGTRLTVV.

The V gene is TRBV18, the J gene TRBJ1-5, with D perhaps matching TRBD1 (6 bases). V lost 4 bases and J lost 3, with 13 bases in between. This CDR3 contains 15 residues. Germline V gene data show CDR1 as KGHSH and CDR2 as LQKENI. The CDR3: CASSLGTIDNQPQHF. In DNA, the CDR3 is TGTGCCAGCTCACTGGGGACAATAGACAATCAGCCCCAGCATTTT.

This chain links TRBV7-2 with TRBJ1-3, with D possibly being TRBD1 (6 bases). Deletions cut 0 bases from V and 4 bases from J, with 13 bases between. This CDR3 is built from 16 residues. CDR1 SGHTA and CDR2 FQGNSA come from the germline V gene. The CDR3 nucleotides read TGTGCCAGCAGCTTAGCCCCGGGACAAAACGGAAACACCATATATTTT. It is translated as CASSLAPGQNGNTIYF.

Notes on this clone: The junction differs from germline at one of its ends, possibly a read error. The CDR3 DNA sequence: TGTGCCAGCAGGGACAGGGGCCTCGTAGGGATTAACTATGGCTACCCCTTC. It specifies CASRDRGLVGINYGYPF. The gene calls are TRBV2 and TRBJ1-2, with 9 positions matching TRBD1. From germline, CDR1 is SNHLY and CDR2 FYNNEI. This CDR3 region has 17 residues.

The J gene is TRBJ2-7, the V gene TRBV27, with D perhaps TRBD2 (5 bases). V lost 9 bases and J lost 4, with 16 bases in between. Germline CDR1 MNHEY, CDR2 SMNVEV (reference sequence). The CDR3 is 13 residues long. Here the CDR3 DNA reads TGTGCCAGTAGGAGGAGTGGAGGATACGAGCAGTACTTC. Translation: CASRRSGGYEQYF.

The chain employs TRBV5-1 and TRBJ2-2; D remains ambiguous. The length of the CDR3 is 14 residues. Germline CDR1 reads SGHRS; CDR2 reads YFSETQ. Trimming pared 4 bases from V and 7 bases from J, leaving 14 bases between. The CDR3 sequence is CASSVEPSGGELFF. The CDR3 region has the DNA TGCGCCAGCAGCGTCGAACCCTCAGGCGGGGAGCTGTTTTTT.

The chain couples TRBV5-4 to TRBJ2-3; 7 nucleotides match TRBD2. Per germline, CDR1 SGHNT and CDR2 YYREEE (reference sequence). The V and J ends lost 4 bases and 1 base, in that order; junction bases with no gene match: 9. The CDR3 spans 16 residues. The CDR3 spells CASSGEPSGRTDTQYF. The CDR3 region has the DNA TGTGCCAGCAGCGGTGAGCCTAGCGGACGCACAGATACGCAGTATTTT.

With respect to this clone: The junction departs from germline at one end; a sequencing error may be responsible. CDR3 coding DNA: TGCGCCAGCAGTCAATCGTCCAGACGGGTCTTT. Protein sequence: CASSQSSRRVF. V usage is TRBV23-1 and J usage is TRBJ1-1, with no clear D. TRBV23-1 is reported as an ORF; its role is uncertain. This CDR3 has 11 residues.

This chain links TRBV15 with TRBJ1-2; D may be TRBD1 (5 bases). The CDR3 has 14 amino acids. Trimming cost V 1 base and J 4 bases, with 10 bases left between them. The germline V gene encodes CDR1 LNHNV and CDR2 YYDKDF (reference sequence). The CDR3 nucleotides are TGTGCCACCAGCAGAGCAGGGAGGTCCTATGGCTACACCTTC. This gives the protein CATSRAGRSYGYTF.

This CDR3 is CASSQDLDRGSSGANVLTF. DNA of the CDR3: TGCGCCAGCAGCCAAGATCTGGACAGGGGTTCCTCTGGGGCCAACGTCCTGACTTTC. V and J are TRBV4-3 and TRBJ2-6; 9 bases align to TRBD1. This CDR3 is built from 19 residues. Germline values: CDR1 LGHNA, CDR2 YSLEER. Trimming removed 0 bases from V and 0 bases from J; junction bases left unmatched: 6.

V usage is TRBV19 and J usage is TRBJ1-1; D remains unclear. Germline V CDR1 and CDR2: LNHDA, SQIVND (reference sequence). CDR3 length equals 14 residues. V lost 7 bases to trimming and J lost 4 bases, with 16 bases between them. DNA of the CDR3: TGTGCCAGTAAGTTGGCGCGGGGAAGCACTGAAGCTTTCTTT. Its protein is CASKLARGSTEAFF.

This chain links TRBV4-3 with TRBJ2-2; 9 nucleotides match TRBD1. V was clipped by 6 bases and J by 6 bases; unmatched bases: 8. Germline V lookup: CDR1 LGHNA, CDR2 YSLEER. CDR3 length equals 15 residues. The DNA of the CDR3 is TGCGCCAGCAGTAACGGACAGGGGTTTTCCGGGGAGCTGTTTTTT. Translated, it gives CASSNGQGFSGELFF.

The chain combines TRBV6-5 with TRBJ1-5, with D maybe TRBD1 (6 bases). Germline assignment: CDR1 MNHEY and CDR2 SVGAGI. There are 15 residues in the CDR3. V was clipped by 5 bases and J by 4 bases, with 15 bases between them. The CDR3 here is CASSTGTRGNQPQHF. The CDR3 DNA reads TGTGCCAGCAGTACCGGGACACGAGGTAATCAGCCCCAGCATTTT.

The chain links TRBV4-2 to TRBJ1-6; D is undetermined. V was pared by 0 bases and J by 8 bases, with 11 bases between. The CDR3 is 15 amino acids. The germline gives CDR1 LGHNA, CDR2 YNFKEQ. The CDR3 DNA sequence: TGTGCCAGCAGCCAAGAGCGGCAGCCTGATTCACCCCTCCACTTT. The encoded protein is CASSQERQPDSPLHF.

J is TRBJ2-7 and V is TRBV5-1; D gene unclear. V shed 2 bases and J shed 0 bases, with 9 bases lying between them. Germline V gene data show CDR1 as SGHRS and CDR2 as YFSETQ. This CDR3 region has 14 residues. The CDR3 is CASSFRVNSYEQYF. The CDR3 DNA follows: TGCGCCAGCAGCTTCCGGGTCAACTCCTACGAGCAGTACTTC.